Shown below are 5 T cell receptor beta chains from a single sample sequenced in a study of CD8 T cells in Susac syndrome. Reverse transcription of roughly 0.5 to 1 ug RNA used random hexamers. Each CDR3 protein is one row after TCRdb ran MiXCR on the immunoSEQ multiplex PCR reads. The sample consists of 100,000 to 150,000 distinct CDR3 sequences, around 94% of them appearing once. Sequencing was performed on CD4+ T cells from PBMCs. The receptors were sampled from a human donor in good health.

The rearrangement uses TRBV18 and TRBJ1-2, with D perhaps TRBD1 (5 bases). The CDR3 has 16 amino acids. Trimming left V 3 bases short and J 7 bases short, with 21 bases between. Germline CDR1 is KGHSH and CDR2 is LQKENI. The CDR3 DNA is TGTGCCAGCTCACCGTCCGGCGAAATGGCCGGGGGTGGCTACACCTTC. Translating it yields CASSPSGEMAGGGYTF.

The genes are TRBV3-1 and TRBJ1-1, with D hard to call. This CDR3 is built from 14 residues. V was clipped by 3 bases and J by 3 bases, with 11 bases between them. Looked up from germline, CDR1 is LGHDT and CDR2 is YNNKEL (reference sequence). CDR3 DNA: TGTGCCAGCAGCCACTCGTACAAGGACACTGAAGCTTTCTTT. Protein sequence: CASSHSYKDTEAFF.

This clonotype was counted once. CDR3 loop: CASSLPTVANVLTF. DNA for the CDR3: TGTGCCAGCAGCTTACCAACAGTGGCCAACGTCCTGACTTTC. The V and J genes are TRBV7-9 and TRBJ2-6; D remains ambiguous. Germline values: CDR1 SEHNR, CDR2 FQNEAQ (reference sequence). The CDR3 totals 14 residues. The V end lost 2 bases, the J end lost 6 bases, and 8 bases lay between the germline ends.

The V gene is TRBV2, the J gene TRBJ1-4, with 9 bases aligning to TRBD1. This CDR3 region has 16 residues. The trim removed 6 bases at V and 8 bases at J, leaving 13 bases unmatched. Germline CDR1 and CDR2: SNHLY and FYNNEI. The CDR3 bases are TGTGCCAGCAGACGTCCCGGGACAGGGCAGGGGGAAAAACTGTTTTTT. Its protein product is CASRRPGTGQGEKLFF.

The chain links TRBV7-2 to TRBJ2-7; 7 positions match TRBD2. CDR3 size: 14 residues. The ends lost 5 bases at V and 2 bases at J; junction bases unmatched: 6. CDR1 and CDR2 from the germline V gene are SGHTA and FQGNSA. CDR3 in amino acids: CASSVSGRTYEQYF. In DNA, the CDR3 is TGTGCCAGCAGCGTTAGCGGGCGAACCTACGAGCAGTACTTC.